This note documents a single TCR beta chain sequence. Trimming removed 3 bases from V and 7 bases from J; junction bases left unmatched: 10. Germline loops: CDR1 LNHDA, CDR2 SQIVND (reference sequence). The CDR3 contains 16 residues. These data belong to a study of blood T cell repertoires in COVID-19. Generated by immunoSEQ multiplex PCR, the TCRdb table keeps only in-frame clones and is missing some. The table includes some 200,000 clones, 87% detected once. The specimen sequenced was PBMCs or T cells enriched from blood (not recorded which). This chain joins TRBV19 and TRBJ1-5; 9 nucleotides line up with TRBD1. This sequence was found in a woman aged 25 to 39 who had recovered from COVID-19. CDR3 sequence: CASSMDDEGTGQPQHF. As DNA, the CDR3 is TGTGCCAGTAGTATGGACGATGAGGGGACAGGGCAGCCCCAGCATTTT.